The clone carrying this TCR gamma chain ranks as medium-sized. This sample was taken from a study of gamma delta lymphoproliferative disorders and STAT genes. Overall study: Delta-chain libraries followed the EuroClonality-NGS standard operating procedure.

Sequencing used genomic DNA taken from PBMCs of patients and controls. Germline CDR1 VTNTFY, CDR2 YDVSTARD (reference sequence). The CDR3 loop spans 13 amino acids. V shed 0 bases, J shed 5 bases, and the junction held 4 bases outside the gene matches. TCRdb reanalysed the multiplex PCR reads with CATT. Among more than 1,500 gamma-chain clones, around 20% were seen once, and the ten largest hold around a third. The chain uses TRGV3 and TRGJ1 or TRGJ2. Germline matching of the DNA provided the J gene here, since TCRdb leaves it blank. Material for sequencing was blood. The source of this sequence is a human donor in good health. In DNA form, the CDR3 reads TGTGCCACCTGGGACAGGCGTCATTATAAGAAACTCTTT. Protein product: CATWDRRHYKKLF.